The sample holds a few counts of the clone carrying this T cell receptor beta chain. These data belong to a study of patients and donors after allogeneic stem cell transplantation. The length of the CDR3 is 16 residues. Trimming removed 0 bases from V and 2 bases from J; junction bases left unmatched: 0. Germline-derived CDR1 and CDR2 are SGDLS and YYNGEE. Via MiXCR, TCRdb re-called the RT-PCR reads, giving one row per CDR3 protein. The sample lists roughly 230,000 distinct CDR3 sequences, 11% to 15% occurring once. Sequences were obtained from blood, either unsorted or a sorted T cell fraction (not recorded which). The chain links TRBV9 to TRBJ2-1; 12 bases match TRBD2. This TCR was recovered from a human donor who was either an allogeneic HSCT recipient or a stem cell or donor lymphocyte infusion donor (not recorded which). It is not recorded whose cells these are; they may come from a transplant donor. As DNA, the CDR3 is TGTGCCAGCAGCGTAGCTAGCGGGGGGGCCTACAATGAGCAGTTCTTC. Translating gives CASSVASGGAYNEQFF.